This record looks at one TCR beta chain sequence and its context. These data belong to a study of T cell repertoires in cytomegalovirus infection. TCRdb itself ran the reads through MiXCR, one entry per CDR3 protein. The sample consists of 740,000 or so distinct CDR3 sequences, 35% of them appearing once. Sequenced: PBMCs. The TCR was taken from a human donor in good health (CMV status not recorded). Some clones in this sample may be carry-over from other donors' samples.

The CDR3 sequence is CASSTFGTGGKASGNTIYF. Here the CDR3 DNA reads TGTGCCAGCAGTACTTTCGGGACAGGGGGAAAGGCGTCTGGAAACACCATATATTTT. V gene TRBV6-6 combines with J gene TRBJ1-3, with 11 bases that match TRBD1. CDR3 length equals 19 residues. Trimming at V came to 5 bases and at J to 1 base, leaving 13 bases not matched to a gene. Germline V gene lookup returns CDR1 MNHNY and CDR2 SVGAGI (reference sequence).